This T cell receptor (beta chain) originates from a study of blood T cells in healthy people across ages. It was with a sample-barcoded 5' primer and a J-beta primer mix that a second PCR of roughly 7 to 12 cycles was run. A 12-random-nucleotide template-switch adaptor tagged each cDNA molecule. TCRdb re-derived calls from the 5' RACE reads in MiXCR, one entry per CDR3 protein. Counted here are 1.5 million to 1.9 million distinct CDR3 sequences, 40% to 45% occurring once; the ten biggest clones make up under 5%. Note on this clonotype: Its antigen is as yet unknown.

The germline CDR1 and CDR2 sequences are LGHNA and YSLEER. The CDR3 covers 16 residues. V was trimmed by 1 base and J by 7 bases, leaving 16 bases between them. Study-level results: Unknown donor CMV status possibly confounded expanded clonotype changes. Older individuals had lower TCR beta diversity per million T cells (the decline was roughly linear). Versus aged donors, long-lived donors had higher diversity and more naive CD4+ cells.

The sequencing sample was made of blood. V usage is TRBV4-3 and J usage is TRBJ1-4; possibly TRBD1 for D (6 bases). This sequence originates from a woman under 30 in good health. The CDR3 here is CASSQAGTLGGEKLFF. For the CDR3, the DNA is TGCGCCAGCAGCCAAGCCGGGACACTTGGGGGTGAAAAACTGTTTTTT.